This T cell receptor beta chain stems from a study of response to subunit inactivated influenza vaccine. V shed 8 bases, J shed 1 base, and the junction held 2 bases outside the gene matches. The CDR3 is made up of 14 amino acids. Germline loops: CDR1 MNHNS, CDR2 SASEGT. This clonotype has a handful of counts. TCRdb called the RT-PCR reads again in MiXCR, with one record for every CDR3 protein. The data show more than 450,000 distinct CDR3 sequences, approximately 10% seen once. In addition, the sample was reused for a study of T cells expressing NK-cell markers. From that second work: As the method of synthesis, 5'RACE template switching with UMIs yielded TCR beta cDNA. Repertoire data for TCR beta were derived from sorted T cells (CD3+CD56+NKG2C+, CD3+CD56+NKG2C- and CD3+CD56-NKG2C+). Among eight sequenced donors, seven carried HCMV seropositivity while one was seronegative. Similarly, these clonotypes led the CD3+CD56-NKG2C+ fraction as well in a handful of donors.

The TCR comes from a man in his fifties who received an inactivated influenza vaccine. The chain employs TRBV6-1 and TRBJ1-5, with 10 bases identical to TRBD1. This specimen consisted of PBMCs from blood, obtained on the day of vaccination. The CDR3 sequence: CASGDRGSNQPQHF. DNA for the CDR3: TGTGCCAGCGGGGACAGGGGAAGCAATCAGCCCCAGCATTTT.